This record looks at one T cell receptor (beta chain) sequence and its context. Its cognate antigen is unknown. Reverse transcription of all isolated RNA meant that expressed TCRB transcripts were sequenced. Naive, central memory and regulatory T cell samples came to a mean of around 3.5 million reads. Generated by immunoSEQ multiplex PCR, the TCRdb table keeps only in-frame clones and is missing some. This table holds hundreds of thousands of clones, 15% found once. This entry comes from a study of beta chain features in type 1 diabetes. The wider study: About 98,000,000 sorted cells were examined across all samples. General study points: In the patient group, naive, central memory and Treg TCRB repertoires seemed more alike than in the healthy donor group.

Germline V gene sequence: CDR1 KGHSH, CDR2 LQKENI. V was clipped by 2 bases and J by 4 bases, with 12 bases between them. CDR3 length: 15 residues. The rearrangement joins TRBV18 to TRBJ2-1; perhaps TRBD2 as D (5 bases). The clonotype comes from a man aged 18 to 29 in good health. The sample taken for sequencing was naive CD4+ T cells from blood. The DNA of the CDR3 is TGTGCCAGCTCACCAAGTGGCGGGCCATACAATGAGCAGTTCTTC. Protein sequence: CASSPSGGPYNEQFF.